This TCR beta chain emerged from a study of shared clonotypes between healthy human individuals. Looking at the study overall: Aged 18 to 49, the donors were a couple of women and a few men.

Generated by immunoSEQ multiplex PCR, the TCRdb table keeps only in-frame clones and is missing some. Here the sample spans around 1.5 million clones, under 99% being singletons. The germline V gene encodes CDR1 GTSNPN and CDR2 SVGIG (reference sequence). With 3 bases removed from V and 2 bases from J, the gap between germline ends came to 17 bases. The CDR3 consists of 15 residues. The sequenced sample consisted of naive CD4+ T cells sorted from blood. Subset defined: CD45RA+ positively selected. The chain links TRBV30 to TRBJ2-7, with D perhaps TRBD1 (5 bases). The receptor's source is a man aged 25 to 40 in good health. This CDR3 is CAWSVPGPRTYEQYF. The DNA of the CDR3 is TGTGCCTGGAGCGTACCAGGGCCCCGGACCTACGAGCAGTACTTC. The entire variable domain, with the rest obtained from reference TRBV30 and TRBJ2-7, is as follows: SQTIHQWPATLVQPVGSPLSLECTVEGTSNPNLYWYRQAAGRGLQLLFYSVGIGQISSEVPQNLSASRPQDRQFILSSKKLLLSDSGFYLCAWSVPGPRTYEQYFGPGTRLTVT.